These 13 T cell receptor beta chains were all obtained from the same sample, sequenced in a study of blood T cell repertoires in COVID-19. Some clones are missing from TCRdb's copy, which holds only in-frame ones; the method was immunoSEQ multiplex PCR. The repertoire consists of some 320,000 clones, with approximately 89% occurring once and the leading ten covering less than 6%. The material sequenced was PBMCs or T cells enriched from blood (not recorded which). These receptors were collected from a woman aged 30 to 39 who had recovered from COVID-19.

This chain uses TRBV12-3 or TRBV12-4 with TRBJ1-2; D is perhaps TRBD1 (5 bases). The CDR3 loop spans 13 amino acids. Between the trimmed V and J ends, which lost 8 bases and 8 bases, there was a span of 18 bases. As DNA, the CDR3 is TGTGCCAGCTATCGGACGGGGGAAGGAGGCTACACCTTC. It codes for CASYRTGEGGYTF.

The V gene is TRBV5-1, the J gene TRBJ2-5, with 11 positions matching TRBD1. The CDR3 sequence is 16 residues long. CDR1 and CDR2 from the germline V gene are SGHRS and YFSETQ. Trimming removed 4 bases from V and 2 bases from J; junction bases left unmatched: 7. The CDR3 nucleotides are TGCGCCAGCAGCCTAGGGACAGGGGGATTACAAGAGACCCAGTACTTC. Its translation is CASSLGTGGLQETQYF.

This clone was recorded only once. J is TRBJ2-2 and V is TRBV27; TRBD1 might be the D (6 bases). The CDR3 length is 16 residues. From germline, CDR1 is MNHEY and CDR2 SMNVEV (reference sequence). Trimming left V 6 bases short and J 5 bases short, with 19 bases between. CDR3 nucleotides: TGTGCCAGCAGACCCGGGGTCAGGGGTGGAACCGGGGAGCTGTTTTTT. As protein: CASRPGVRGGTGELFF.

The V call is TRBV3-1 (or the pseudogene TRBV3-2), the J call TRBJ2-2, with D uncertain. V was clipped by 0 bases and J by 6 bases, with 11 bases between them. Looked up from germline, CDR1 is LGHDT and CDR2 is YNNKEL (reference sequence). The CDR3 consists of 15 residues. Written as DNA, the CDR3 is TGTGCCAGCAGCCAAGATCTTCACGGGTCCGGGGAGCTGTTTTTT. Encoded protein: CASSQDLHGSGELFF.

The chain couples TRBV28 to TRBJ2-5; 7 bases are shared with TRBD2. V was clipped by 7 bases and J by 1 base; unmatched bases: 6. This CDR3 has 14 residues. Germline V gene data show CDR1 as MDHEN and CDR2 as SYDVKM. CDR3 in DNA: TGTGCCAGCATTTATGCGGGGGTCCAAGAGACCCAGTACTTC. Translating gives CASIYAGVQETQYF.

The V and J genes are TRBV6-6 and TRBJ1-5; D unclear. In germline, CDR1 is MNHNY, CDR2 SVGAGI (reference sequence). Trimming left V 0 bases short and J 7 bases short, with 7 bases between. This CDR3 region has 13 residues. CDR3 in amino acids: CASSYSPEQPQHF. Here the CDR3 DNA reads TGTGCCAGCAGTTACTCGCCTGAGCAGCCCCAGCATTTT.

This clone is a singleton in its sample. This sequence joins TRBV7-9 and TRBJ1-2; TRBD1 might be the D (6 bases). Per germline, CDR1 SEHNR and CDR2 FQNEAQ (reference sequence). The CDR3 has 13 amino acids. Trimming stripped 4 bases from V and 8 bases from J, with 14 bases between. The CDR3 DNA reads TGTGCCAGCAGCTCCAGGGGCAGTTGGGGCTACACCTTC. This codes for CASSSRGSWGYTF.

The J gene is TRBJ1-6, the V gene TRBV4-3; D ambiguous. Germline V gives CDR1 LGHNA, CDR2 YSLEER. CDR3 length equals 16 residues. V was shortened by 0 bases and J by 7 bases, with 13 bases between the two germline ends. This chain's CDR3 is CASSQEREVMNSPLHF. CDR3 DNA: TGCGCCAGCAGCCAAGAAAGGGAGGTCATGAATTCACCCCTCCACTTT.

The rearrangement links TRBV7-2 to TRBJ1-3; D possibly corresponds to TRBD1 (6 bases). The CDR3 sequence is 15 residues long. V dropped 0 bases and J dropped 4 bases, with 10 bases sitting between them. Germline V gene data show CDR1 as SGHTA and CDR2 as FQGNSA. This chain's CDR3 is CASSLAGQSGNTIYF. The CDR3 DNA reads as TGTGCCAGCAGCTTAGCCGGACAGTCCGGAAACACCATATATTTT.

This clone was seen only once. V and J are TRBV9 and TRBJ2-5; the match to TRBD1 covers 9 bases. CDR1 is SGDLS and CDR2 is YYNGEE in the germline V gene. J gave up 1 base and V 4 bases, and 8 bases lay outside the gene matches. This CDR3 comprises 16 residues. The CDR3 region is CASSILSGQGQETQYF. As DNA, the CDR3 is TGTGCCAGCAGCATCCTCTCGGGACAGGGCCAAGAGACCCAGTACTTC.

The chain combines TRBV4-1 with TRBJ2-7, with 16 bases that match TRBD2. Germline CDR1 and CDR2: MGHRA and YSYEKL. V dropped 1 base and J dropped 5; count of bases not matched to a gene: 5. The CDR3 is made up of 17 amino acids. The CDR3 DNA reads as TGCGCCAGCAGCCAAGGAGGGGGACTAGCGGGAGGGAACGAGCAGTACTTC. Protein sequence: CASSQGGGLAGGNEQYF.

This chain connects TRBV7-9 to TRBJ1-5, with D hard to call. This CDR3 is 18 amino acids long. V shed 1 base and J shed 3 bases, with 19 bases lying between them. Germline CDR1 and CDR2: SEHNR and FQNEAQ (reference sequence). The CDR3 sequence: CASSLGKRPESPNQPQHF. CDR3 DNA sequence: TGTGCCAGCAGCTTAGGGAAAAGGCCGGAGAGCCCCAATCAGCCCCAGCATTTT.

This clone was seen just once. V and J are TRBV5-4 and TRBJ1-1, with TRBD1 matching 7 bases. The V segment lost 6 bases and the J segment 8 bases; nucleotides outside the gene matches: 19. The V gene's germline CDR1 is SGHNT and CDR2 YYREEE (reference sequence). The CDR3 covers 16 residues. The CDR3 nucleotides are TGTGCCAGCACCAGCAGGGGGGCGCTGGGGGTTGAAGAAGCTTTCTTT. Protein sequence: CASTSRGALGVEEAFF.